This T cell receptor (beta chain) was documented in a study of CD8+CD57+ T cells in acquired aplastic anemia. Study in general: An average of 3.2 ug of DNA was obtained from sorted CD4+ and CD8+ cells.

Per the germline V gene, CDR1 is WNHNN and CDR2 is SYGVQD (reference sequence). V dropped 3 bases and J dropped 7 bases, with 16 bases sitting between them. The CDR3 extends over 14 amino acids. TCR beta VDJ and CDR3 profiling used genomic DNA as template. MiXCR, run by TCRdb on the reads, gives a single entry per CDR3 protein. This table holds approximately 130,000 distinct CDR3 sequences, 50% to 70% found once. Patients who underwent sequencing had shown CD8+CD57+ cell expansion by flow cytometry. As a group, the patients uniformly had severe acquired aplastic anemia. This receptor was identified in a human donor with aplastic anemia. The chain couples TRBV10-1 to TRBJ2-7, with D tentatively TRBD2 (7 bases). Sequenced sample: sorted CD4+, CD8+, or CD8+CD57+ T cells (not recorded which) from PBMCs. The CDR3 is CASSDLTSQGEQYF. The CDR3, as DNA: TGCGCCAGCAGTGACTTGACTAGCCAGGGGGAGCAGTACTTC.